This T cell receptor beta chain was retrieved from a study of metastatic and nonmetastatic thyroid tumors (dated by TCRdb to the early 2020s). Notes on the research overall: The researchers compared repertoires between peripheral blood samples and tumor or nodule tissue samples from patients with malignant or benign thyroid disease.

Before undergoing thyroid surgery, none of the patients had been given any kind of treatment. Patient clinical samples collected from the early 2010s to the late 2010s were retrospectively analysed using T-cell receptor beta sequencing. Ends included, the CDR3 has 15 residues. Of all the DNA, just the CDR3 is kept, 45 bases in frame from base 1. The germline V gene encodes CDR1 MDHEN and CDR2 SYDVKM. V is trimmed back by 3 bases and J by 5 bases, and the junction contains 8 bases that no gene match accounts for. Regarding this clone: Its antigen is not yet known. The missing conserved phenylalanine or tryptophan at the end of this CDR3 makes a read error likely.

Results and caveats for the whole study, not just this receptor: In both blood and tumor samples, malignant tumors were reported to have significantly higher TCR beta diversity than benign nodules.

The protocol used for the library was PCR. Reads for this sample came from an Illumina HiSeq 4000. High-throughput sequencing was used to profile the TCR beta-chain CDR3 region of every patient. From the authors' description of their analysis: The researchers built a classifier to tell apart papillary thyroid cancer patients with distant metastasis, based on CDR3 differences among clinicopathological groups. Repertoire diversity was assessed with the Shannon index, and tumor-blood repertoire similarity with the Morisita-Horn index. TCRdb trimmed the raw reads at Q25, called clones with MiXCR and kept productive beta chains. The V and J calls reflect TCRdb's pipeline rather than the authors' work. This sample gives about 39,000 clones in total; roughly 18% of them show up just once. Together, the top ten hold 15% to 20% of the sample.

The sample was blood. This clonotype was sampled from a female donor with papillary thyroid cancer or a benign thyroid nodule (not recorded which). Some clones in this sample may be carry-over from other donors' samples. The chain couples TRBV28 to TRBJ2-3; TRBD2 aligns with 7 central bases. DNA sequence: TGTGCCAGCAGTTTCGCGGGAGCCGGGCTAGATACGCAGTATCTT. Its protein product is CASSFAGAGLDTQYL.